This TCR beta chain was sequenced for a study of blood T cell repertoires in COVID-19. There are a few counts of this clone. Within the sample, other DNA sequences also encode this same CDR3. TCRdb's table, derived via immunoSEQ multiplex PCR, lists solely in-frame clones and lacks some. This table has 200,000 to 250,000 clones, 84% appearing once. The CDR3 sequence is 13 residues long. V lost 2 bases and J lost 7, with 9 bases in between. Germline assignment: CDR1 MNHNS and CDR2 SASEGT. The receptor was isolated from a woman in her forties or fifties with active or convalescent COVID-19. The material sequenced was peripheral blood. This chain links TRBV6-1 with TRBJ1-3; D ambiguous. For the CDR3, the DNA is TGTGCCAGCAGTGAAAGGAGTGGGAACACCATATATTTT. It is translated as CASSERSGNTIYF.